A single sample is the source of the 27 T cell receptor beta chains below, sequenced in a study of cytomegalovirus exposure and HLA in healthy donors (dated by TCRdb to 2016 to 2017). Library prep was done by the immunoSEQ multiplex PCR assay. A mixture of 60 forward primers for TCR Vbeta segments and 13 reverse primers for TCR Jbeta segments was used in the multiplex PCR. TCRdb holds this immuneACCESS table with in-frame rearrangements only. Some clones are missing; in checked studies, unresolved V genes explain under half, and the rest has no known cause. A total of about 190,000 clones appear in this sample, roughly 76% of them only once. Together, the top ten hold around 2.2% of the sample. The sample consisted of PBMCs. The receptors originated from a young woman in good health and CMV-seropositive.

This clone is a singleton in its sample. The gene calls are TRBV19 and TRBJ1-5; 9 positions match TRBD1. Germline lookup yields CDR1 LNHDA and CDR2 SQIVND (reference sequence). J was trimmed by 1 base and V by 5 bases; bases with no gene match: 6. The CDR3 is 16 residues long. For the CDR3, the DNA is TGTGCCAGTAGTCCACAGGGGGCGGGAAGCAATCAGCCCCAGCATTTT. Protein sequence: CASSPQGAGSNQPQHF.

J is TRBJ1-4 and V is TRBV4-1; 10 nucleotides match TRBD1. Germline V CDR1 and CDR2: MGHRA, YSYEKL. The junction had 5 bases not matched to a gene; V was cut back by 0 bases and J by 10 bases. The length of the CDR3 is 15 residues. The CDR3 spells CASSQEGTGDGKLFF. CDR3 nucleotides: TGCGCCAGCAGCCAAGAGGGGACAGGGGACGGAAAACTGTTTTTT.

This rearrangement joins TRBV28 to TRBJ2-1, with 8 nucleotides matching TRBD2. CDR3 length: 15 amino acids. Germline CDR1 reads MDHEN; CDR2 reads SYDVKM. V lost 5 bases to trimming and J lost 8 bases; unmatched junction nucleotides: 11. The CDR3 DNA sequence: TGTGCCAGCAGTCCCACGGGACTAGTTTCCCATGAGCAGTTCTTC. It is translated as CASSPTGLVSHEQFF.

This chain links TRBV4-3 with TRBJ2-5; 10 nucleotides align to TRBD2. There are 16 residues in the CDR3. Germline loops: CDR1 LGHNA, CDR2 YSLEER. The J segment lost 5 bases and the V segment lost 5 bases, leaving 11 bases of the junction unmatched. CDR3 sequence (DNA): TGCGCCAGCAGCAAAACGGGACTAGCGAATGGTGAGACCCAGTACTTC. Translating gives CASSKTGLANGETQYF.

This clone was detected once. The CDR3 DNA follows: TGCGCCAGCAGCTTGGGGGGCGGTTACACAGATACGCAGTATTTT. Encoded protein: CASSLGGGYTDTQYF. The chain uses TRBV5-1 and TRBJ2-3, with D maybe TRBD1 (5 bases). Germline V gives CDR1 SGHRS, CDR2 YFSETQ. The CDR3 has 15 amino acids. Trimming removed 0 bases from V and 2 bases from J, with 10 bases in between.

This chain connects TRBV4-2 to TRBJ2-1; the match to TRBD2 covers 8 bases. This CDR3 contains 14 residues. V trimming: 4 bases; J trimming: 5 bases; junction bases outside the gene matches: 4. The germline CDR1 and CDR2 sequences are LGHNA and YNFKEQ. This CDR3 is CASSLSGTDNEQFF. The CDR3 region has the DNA TGTGCCAGCAGCCTTAGCGGGACTGACAATGAGCAGTTCTTC.

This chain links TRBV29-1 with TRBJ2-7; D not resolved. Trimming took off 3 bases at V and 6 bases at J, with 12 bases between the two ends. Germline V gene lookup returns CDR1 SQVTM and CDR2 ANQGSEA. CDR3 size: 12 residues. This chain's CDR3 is CSVDEVTGEQYF. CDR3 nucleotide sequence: TGCAGCGTTGACGAGGTTACCGGCGAGCAGTACTTC.

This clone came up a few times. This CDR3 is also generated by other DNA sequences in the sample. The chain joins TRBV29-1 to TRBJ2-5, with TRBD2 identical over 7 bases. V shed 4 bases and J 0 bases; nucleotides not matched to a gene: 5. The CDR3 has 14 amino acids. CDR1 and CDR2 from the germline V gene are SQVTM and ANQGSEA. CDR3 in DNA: TGCAGCGTTGGTGGGGGGGGGTACCAAGAGACCCAGTACTTC. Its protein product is CSVGGGGYQETQYF.

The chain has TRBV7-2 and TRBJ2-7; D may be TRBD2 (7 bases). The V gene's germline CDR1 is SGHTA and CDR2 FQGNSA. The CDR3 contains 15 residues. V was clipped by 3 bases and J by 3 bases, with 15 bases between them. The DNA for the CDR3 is TGTGCCAGCAGCTTTGGGGGGGGCCCCTACTACGAGCAGTACTTC. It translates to CASSFGGGPYYEQYF.

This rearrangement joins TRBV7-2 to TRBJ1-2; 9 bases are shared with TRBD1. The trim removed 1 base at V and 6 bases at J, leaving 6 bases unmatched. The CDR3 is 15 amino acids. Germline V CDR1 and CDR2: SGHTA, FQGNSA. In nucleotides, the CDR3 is TGTGCCAGCAGCTTAGTTCGGGACAGGGCCGATGGCTACACCTTC. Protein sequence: CASSLVRDRADGYTF.

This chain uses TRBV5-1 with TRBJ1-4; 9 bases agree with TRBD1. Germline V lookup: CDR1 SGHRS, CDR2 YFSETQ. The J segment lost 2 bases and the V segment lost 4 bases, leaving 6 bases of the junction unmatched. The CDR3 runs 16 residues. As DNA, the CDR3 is TGCGCCAGCAGCGCGGGACAGGGTATGACTAATGAAAAACTGTTTTTT. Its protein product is CASSAGQGMTNEKLFF.

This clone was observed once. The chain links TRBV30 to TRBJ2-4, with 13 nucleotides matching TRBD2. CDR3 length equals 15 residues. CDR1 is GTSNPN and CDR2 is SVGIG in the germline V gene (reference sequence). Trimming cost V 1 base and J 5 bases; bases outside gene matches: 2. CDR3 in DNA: TGTGCCTGGAGTGCGGGACTAGCGGGACAAAACATTCAGTACTTC. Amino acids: CAWSAGLAGQNIQYF.

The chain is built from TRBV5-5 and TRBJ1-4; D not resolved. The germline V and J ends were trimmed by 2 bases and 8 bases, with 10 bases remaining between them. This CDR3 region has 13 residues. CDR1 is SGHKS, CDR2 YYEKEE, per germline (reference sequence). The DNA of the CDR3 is TGTGCCAGCAGCTTCGAGAGCCCCGAAAAACTGTTTTTT. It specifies CASSFESPEKLFF.

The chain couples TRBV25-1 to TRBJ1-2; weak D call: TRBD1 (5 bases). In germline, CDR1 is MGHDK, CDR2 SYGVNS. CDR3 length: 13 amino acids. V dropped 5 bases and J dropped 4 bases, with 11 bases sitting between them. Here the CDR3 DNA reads TGTGCCAGCAGTTCGGGGGGGACCTATGGCTACACCTTC. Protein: CASSSGGTYGYTF.

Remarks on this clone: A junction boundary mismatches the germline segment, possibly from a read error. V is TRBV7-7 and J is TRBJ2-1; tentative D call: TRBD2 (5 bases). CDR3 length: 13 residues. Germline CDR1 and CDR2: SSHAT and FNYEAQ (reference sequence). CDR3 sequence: CASSFGVENEQFF. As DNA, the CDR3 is TGTGCTAGCAGCTTCGGGGTCGAGAATGAGCAGTTCTTC.

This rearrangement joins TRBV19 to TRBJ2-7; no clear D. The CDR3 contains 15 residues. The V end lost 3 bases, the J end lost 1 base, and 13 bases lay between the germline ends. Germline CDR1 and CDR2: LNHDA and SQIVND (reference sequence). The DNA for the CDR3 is TGTGCCAGTAGTATTGGGCAGGTACCATCCTACGAGCAGTACTTC. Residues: CASSIGQVPSYEQYF.

The CDR3 DNA reads as TGTGCCAGCAGCCTAGGCCCCCGCGATGGCTACACCTTC. It encodes CASSLGPRDGYTF. The V call is TRBV7-3, the J call TRBJ1-2; D gene unclear. Trimming shortened V by 5 bases and J by 6 bases, and 13 bases separated the two germline ends. Germline CDR1 SGHTA, CDR2 FQGTGA. This CDR3 is 13 amino acids long. The variable domain in full, with the rest retrieved from reference TRBV7-3 and TRBJ1-2, is GAGVSQTPSNKVTEKGKYVELRCDPISGHTALYWYRQSLGQGPEFLIYFQGTGAADDSGLPNDRFFAVRPEGSVSTLKIQRTERGDSAVYLCASSLGPRDGYTFGSGTRLTVV.

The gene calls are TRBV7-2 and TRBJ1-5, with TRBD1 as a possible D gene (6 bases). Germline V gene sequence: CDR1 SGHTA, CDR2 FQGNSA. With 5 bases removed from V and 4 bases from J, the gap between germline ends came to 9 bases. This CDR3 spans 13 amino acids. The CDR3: CASSAGQNQPQHF. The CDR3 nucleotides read TGTGCCAGCAGCGCCGGACAGAATCAGCCCCAGCATTTT.

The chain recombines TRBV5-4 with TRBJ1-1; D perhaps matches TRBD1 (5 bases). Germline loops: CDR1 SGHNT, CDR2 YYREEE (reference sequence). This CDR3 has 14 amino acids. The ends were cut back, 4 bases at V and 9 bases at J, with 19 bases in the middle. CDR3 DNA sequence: TGTGCCAGCAGCCACCTTGCACTCGCAGGGCAAGCTTTCTTT. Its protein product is CASSHLALAGQAFF.

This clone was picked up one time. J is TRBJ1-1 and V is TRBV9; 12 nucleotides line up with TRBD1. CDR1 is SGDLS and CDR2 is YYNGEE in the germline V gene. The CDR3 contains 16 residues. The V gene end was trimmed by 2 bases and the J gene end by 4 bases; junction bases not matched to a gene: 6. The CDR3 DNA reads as TGTGCCAGCAGCGTTGGGACAGGGGGCTTCGGCACTGAAGCTTTCTTT. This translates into CASSVGTGGFGTEAFF.

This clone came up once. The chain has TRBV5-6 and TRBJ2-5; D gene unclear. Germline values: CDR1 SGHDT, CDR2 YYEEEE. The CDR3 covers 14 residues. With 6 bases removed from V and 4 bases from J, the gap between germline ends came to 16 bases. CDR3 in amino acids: CASTIFGSRETQYF. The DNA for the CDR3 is TGTGCCAGCACTATTTTCGGGTCCAGAGAGACCCAGTACTTC.

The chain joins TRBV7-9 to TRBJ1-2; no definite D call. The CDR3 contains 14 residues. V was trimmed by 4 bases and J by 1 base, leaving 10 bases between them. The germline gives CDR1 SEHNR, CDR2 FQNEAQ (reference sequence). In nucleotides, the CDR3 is TGTGCCAGCAGCTACGAACAGTTTAACTATGGCTACACCTTC. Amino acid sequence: CASSYEQFNYGYTF.

The DNA for the CDR3 is TGTGCCAGCAGCCCTATTGACCCAGGGTACTACGAGCAGTACTTC. It encodes CASSPIDPGYYEQYF. V is TRBV7-2 and J is TRBJ2-7; a possible D gene is TRBD1 (5 bases). The V gene lost 5 bases and the J gene lost 3 bases, with 17 bases spanning the gap. The CDR3 length is 15 residues. The V gene's germline CDR1 is SGHTA and CDR2 FQGNSA. The full variable domain, its missing parts supplied by reference TRBV7-2 and TRBJ2-7, is GAGVSQSPSNKVTEKGKDVELRCDPISGHTALYWYRQSLGQGLEFLIYFQGNSAPDKSGLPSDRFSAERTGGSVSTLTIQRTQQEDSAVYLCASSPIDPGYYEQYFGPGTRLTVT.

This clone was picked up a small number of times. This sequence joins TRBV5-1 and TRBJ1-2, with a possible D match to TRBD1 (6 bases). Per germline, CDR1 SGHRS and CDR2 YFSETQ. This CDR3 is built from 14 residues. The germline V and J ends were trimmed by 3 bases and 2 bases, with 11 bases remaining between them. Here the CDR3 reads CASSWRGGNYGYTF. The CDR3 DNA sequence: TGCGCCAGCAGCTGGAGGGGGGGGAACTATGGCTACACCTTC.

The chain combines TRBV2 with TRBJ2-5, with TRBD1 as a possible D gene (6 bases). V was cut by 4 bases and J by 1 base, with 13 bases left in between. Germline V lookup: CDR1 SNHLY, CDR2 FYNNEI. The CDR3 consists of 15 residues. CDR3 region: CASSAPGHRQETQYF. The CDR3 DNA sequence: TGTGCCAGCAGTGCACCGGGACACCGCCAAGAGACCCAGTACTTC. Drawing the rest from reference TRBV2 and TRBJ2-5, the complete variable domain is EPEVTQTPSHQVTQMGQEVILRCVPISNHLYFYWYRQILGQKVEFLVSFYNNEISEKSEIFDDQFSVERPDGSNFTLKIRSTKLEDSAMYFCASSAPGHRQETQYFGPGTRLLVL.

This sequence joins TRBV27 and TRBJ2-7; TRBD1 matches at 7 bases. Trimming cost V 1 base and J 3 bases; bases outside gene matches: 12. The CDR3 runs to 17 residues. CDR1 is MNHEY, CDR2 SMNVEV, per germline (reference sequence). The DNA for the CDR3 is TGTGCCAGCAGTTTATATGTCCCGGGACAGACCCTCTACGAGCAGTACTTC. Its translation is CASSLYVPGQTLYEQYF.

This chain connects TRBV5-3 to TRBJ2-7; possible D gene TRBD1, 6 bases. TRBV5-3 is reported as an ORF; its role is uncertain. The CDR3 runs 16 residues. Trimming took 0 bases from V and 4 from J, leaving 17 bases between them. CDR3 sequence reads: CARSLARPRGVYEQYF. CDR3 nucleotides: TGTGCCAGAAGCTTGGCTCGGCCCAGGGGAGTTTACGAGCAGTACTTC.